These 4 T cell receptor beta chains came from one sample sequenced in a study of blood T cell repertoires in COVID-19. Measured with immunoSEQ multiplex PCR; TCRdb has only the in-frame clones, and not every one. The profile shows over 150,000 clones, roughly 79% of them singletons. The sequencing input was peripheral blood. The receptors originated from a human donor with acute or convalescent COVID-19. The donor label of this sample is uncertain.

The chain links TRBV29-1 to TRBJ1-1; 8 nucleotides match TRBD1. V trimming: 7 bases; J trimming: 1 base; junction bases outside the gene matches: 2. This CDR3 region has 12 residues. The V gene's germline CDR1 is SQVTM and CDR2 ANQGSEA. CDR3 sequence (DNA): TGCAGCGCTACAGGGGGGAACACTGAAGCTTTCTTT. Residues: CSATGGNTEAFF.

The chain uses TRBV29-1 and TRBJ1-2; 8 bases map to TRBD1. Germline V gene lookup returns CDR1 SQVTM and CDR2 ANQGSEA. The V segment lost 7 bases and the J segment 2 bases; nucleotides outside the gene matches: 12. The CDR3 is 15 amino acids. CDR3 residues: CSAGGDRRLNYGYTF. CDR3 sequence (DNA): TGCAGCGCGGGAGGGGACAGGAGGTTGAACTATGGCTACACCTTC.

The chain uses TRBV5-5 and TRBJ2-1; 14 nucleotides line up with TRBD2. Germline CDR1 reads SGHKS; CDR2 reads YYEKEE (reference sequence). This CDR3 spans 17 amino acids. V trimming: 4 bases; J trimming: 1 base; junction bases outside the gene matches: 4. CDR3: CASSPTSGRESYNEQFF. DNA of the CDR3: TGTGCCAGCAGCCCGACTAGCGGGAGGGAGTCCTACAATGAGCAGTTCTTC.

The chain has TRBV6-5 and TRBJ1-1; weak D call: TRBD1 (5 bases). Germline values: CDR1 MNHEY, CDR2 SVGAGI. The CDR3 extends over 15 amino acids. The V end lost 0 bases, the J end lost 5 bases, and 13 bases lay between the germline ends. The CDR3, as DNA: TGTGCCAGCAGTTACTCCCGGCGGGGGTGGACTGAAGCTTTCTTT. This gives the protein CASSYSRRGWTEAFF.